These 20 T cell receptor beta chains originate from one sample sequenced in a study of Ad26.COV2.S vaccination and SARS-CoV-2 variants. The repertoire was sequenced with immunoSEQ multiplex PCR; TCRdb's copy has only in-frame clones and lacks some. The data contain about 320,000 clones, approximately 86% of them seen just once; the ten biggest clones take up 2% to 2.5%. Treatment: around 19 received Ad26.COV2.S at low or high dose, single or two shots; about five received placebo; per-sample allocation not given. The investigators took samples on day 63 after the first vaccine or placebo injection. The starting material was peripheral blood, obtained in a trial of Ad26.COV2.S vaccine versus placebo. The receptors were sampled from a person between 18 and 65 years old who received the Ad26.COV2.S COVID-19 vaccine or a placebo.

The V call is TRBV3-1 (or the pseudogene TRBV3-2), the J call TRBJ1-2; 9 bases align to TRBD1. Trimming removed 2 bases from V and 5 bases from J; junction bases left unmatched: 9. CDR3 length: 16 amino acids. The germline CDR1 and CDR2 sequences are LGHDT and YNNKEL (reference sequence). CDR3 residues: CASSQPTGGRAYGYTF. The DNA of the CDR3 is TGTGCCAGCAGCCAACCCACAGGGGGCCGGGCGTATGGCTACACCTTC.

This clone was recorded a few times. The J gene is TRBJ1-2, the V gene TRBV5-6; 7 positions agree with TRBD1. The CDR3 runs 13 residues. CDR1 is SGHDT and CDR2 is YYEEEE in the germline V gene. The V gene end was trimmed by 2 bases and the J gene end by 8 bases; junction bases not matched to a gene: 6. The CDR3 protein is CASSFHRGGGYTF. The CDR3 coding sequence is TGTGCCAGCAGCTTCCACAGGGGAGGGGGCTACACCTTC.

The chain recombines TRBV5-1 with TRBJ2-1; tentatively, D is TRBD1 or TRBD2 (5 bases each). Germline lookup yields CDR1 SGHRS and CDR2 YFSETQ. The germline V and J ends were trimmed by 2 bases and 7 bases, with 19 bases remaining between them. The CDR3 covers 16 residues. The CDR3 nucleotides read TGCGCCAGCAGCTTCCCGTCCGGGACCGCATTTAATGAGCAGTTCTTC. It yields the protein CASSFPSGTAFNEQFF.

V usage is TRBV5-1 and J usage is TRBJ2-7; 8 bases fit TRBD1. Germline V gene sequence: CDR1 SGHRS, CDR2 YFSETQ. The CDR3 is made up of 18 amino acids. J gave up 2 bases and V 5 bases, and 18 bases lay outside the gene matches. This CDR3 is CASSPQGAQSPATYEQYF. CDR3 coding DNA: TGCGCCAGCAGTCCGCAGGGGGCTCAAAGCCCCGCTACCTACGAGCAGTACTTC.

The chain is built from TRBV5-4 and TRBJ1-1; TRBD1 matches 8 bases. CDR3 length: 15 amino acids. Trimming removed 2 bases from V and 1 base from J; junction bases left unmatched: 4. The germline gives CDR1 SGHNT, CDR2 YYREEE (reference sequence). The CDR3 loop is CASSLIQGENTEAFF. For the CDR3, the DNA is TGTGCCAGCAGCTTAATACAGGGGGAGAACACTGAAGCTTTCTTT.

CDR3 region: CASSYRQGLAIDTQYF. DNA for the CDR3: TGTGCCAGCAGCTATCGACAGGGGCTAGCCATAGATACGCAGTATTTT. V gene TRBV11-2 combines with J gene TRBJ2-3; 8 nucleotides agree with TRBD1. The CDR3 contains 16 residues. The germline V gene has CDR1 SGHAT and CDR2 FQNNGV. After removal of 4 bases from V and 5 bases from J, the junction contained 11 bases not matched to a gene.

The chain uses TRBV7-2 and TRBJ1-3; 8 bases are shared with TRBD1. The germline V gene encodes CDR1 SGHTA and CDR2 FQGNSA. V trimming: 2 bases; J trimming: 4 bases; junction bases outside the gene matches: 7. This CDR3 has 16 amino acids. The CDR3 region is CASSLTETGVGNTIYF. CDR3 in DNA: TGTGCCAGCAGCTTAACAGAGACAGGGGTCGGAAACACCATATATTTT. The complete variable domain, with remaining parts taken from reference TRBV7-2 and TRBJ1-3, reads GAGVSQSPSNKVTEKGKDVELRCDPISGHTALYWYRQSLGQGLEFLIYFQGNSAPDKSGLPSDRFSAERTGGSVSTLTIQRTQQEDSAVYLCASSLTETGVGNTIYFGEGSWLTVV.

The CDR3: CASSPWTGEGTGELFF. The CDR3 coding sequence is TGTGCCAGCAGCCCTTGGACAGGGGAAGGCACCGGGGAGCTGTTTTTT. The V gene is TRBV14, the J gene TRBJ2-2; 9 bases align to TRBD1. The CDR3 has 16 amino acids. Germline loops: CDR1 SGHDN, CDR2 FVKESK. V dropped 4 bases and J dropped 4; count of bases not matched to a gene: 7. Together with reference TRBV14 and TRBJ2-2, the CDR3 gives the full variable domain: EAGVTQFPSHSVIEKGQTVTLRCDPISGHDNLYWYRRVMGKEIKFLLHFVKESKQDESGMPNNRFLAERTGGTYSTLKVQPAELEDSGVYFCASSPWTGEGTGELFFGEGSRLTVL.

This sequence joins TRBV4-2 and TRBJ1-1; perhaps TRBD1 as D (5 bases). The V end lost 0 bases, the J end lost 2 bases, and 10 bases lay between the germline ends. This CDR3 contains 15 residues. Germline CDR1 is LGHNA and CDR2 is YNFKEQ. The CDR3: CASSQDPDTNTEAFF. The CDR3 region has the DNA TGTGCCAGCAGCCAAGATCCGGACACAAACACTGAAGCTTTCTTT.

V gene TRBV5-4 combines with J gene TRBJ1-4; D not resolved. CDR1 is SGHNT and CDR2 is YYREEE in the germline V gene (reference sequence). V was shortened by 0 bases and J by 10 bases, with 4 bases between the two germline ends. The CDR3 totals 11 residues. The CDR3 nucleotides are TGTGCCAGCAGCTTGGGCGGAAAACTGTTTTTT. It is translated as CASSLGGKLFF.

The chain combines TRBV5-4 with TRBJ2-1; 8 bases are shared with TRBD2. Germline CDR1 SGHNT, CDR2 YYREEE (reference sequence). Losses at the gene ends were 4 bases for V and 0 bases for J; bases not matched to a gene: 9. The CDR3 runs to 17 residues. The CDR3 here is CASSPSGGVYSYNEQFF. In DNA, the CDR3 is TGTGCCAGCAGCCCCTCCGGGGGGGTTTACTCCTACAATGAGCAGTTCTTC.

This chain connects TRBV5-1 to TRBJ1-1; D not certain. The CDR3 consists of 15 residues. Trimming removed 0 bases from V and 1 base from J, with 10 bases in between. The germline V gene encodes CDR1 SGHRS and CDR2 YFSETQ. CDR3 sequence (DNA): TGCGCCAGCAGCTTGGTGCCGGAGTCGAACACTGAAGCTTTCTTT. Its translation: CASSLVPESNTEAFF. The entire variable domain, with the rest obtained from reference TRBV5-1 and TRBJ1-1, is as follows: KAGVTQTPRYLIKTRGQQVTLSCSPISGHRSVSWYQQTPGQGLQFLFEYFSETQRNKGNFPGRFSGRQFSNSRSEMNVSTLELGDSALYLCASSLVPESNTEAFFGQGTRLTVV.

The rearrangement joins TRBV10-2 to TRBJ2-1; 14 nucleotides agree with TRBD2. V dropped 6 bases and J dropped 4; count of bases not matched to a gene: 14. Germline CDR1 reads WSHSY; CDR2 reads SAAADI. The CDR3 runs to 19 residues. CDR3 in amino acids: CASSRTGTSGGAIYNEQFF. For the CDR3, the DNA is TGCGCCAGCAGCCGGACTGGGACTAGCGGGGGCGCCATTTACAATGAGCAGTTCTTC.

The chain is built from TRBV11-3 and TRBJ2-5; TRBD2 matches 7 bases. Trimming removed 0 bases from V and 4 bases from J; junction bases left unmatched: 2. This CDR3 has 14 residues. CDR1 is SGHNT, CDR2 YENEEA, per germline. The CDR3, as DNA: TGTGCCAGCAGCTTAGAACTAGCGAGAGAGACCCAGTACTTC. Translation: CASSLELARETQYF.

This rearrangement joins TRBV4-1 to TRBJ1-2, with 7 nucleotides matching TRBD1. The trim removed 1 base at V and 6 bases at J, leaving 17 bases unmatched. CDR1 is MGHRA and CDR2 is YSYEKL in the germline V gene. This CDR3 is built from 18 residues. For the CDR3, the DNA is TGCGCCAGCAGCCAAGGTTTGACAGGGTCCGCTCCAGAGAATGGCTACACCTTC. It codes for CASSQGLTGSAPENGYTF.

This clone was recorded only once. V usage is TRBV19 and J usage is TRBJ2-5, with D perhaps TRBD1 or TRBD2 (6 bases each). CDR3 size: 14 residues. Germline loops: CDR1 LNHDA, CDR2 SQIVND (reference sequence). Trimming took 5 bases from V and 9 from J, leaving 19 bases between them. DNA for the CDR3: TGTGCCAGTAGTCCCTTGCGAGGGGGGATGTCCCAGTACTTC. It yields the protein CASSPLRGGMSQYF. Based on the CDR3 plus reference TRBV19 and TRBJ2-5, the full variable domain is DGGITQSPKYLFRKEGQNVTLSCEQNLNHDAMYWYRQDPGQGLRLIYYSQIVNDFQKGDIAEGYSVSREKKESFPLTVTSAQKNPTAFYLCASSPLRGGMSQYFGPGTRLLVL.

This chain joins TRBV9 and TRBJ1-4, with 8 bases identical to TRBD1. The CDR3 contains 17 residues. Trimming removed 0 bases from V and 8 bases from J; junction bases left unmatched: 12. Germline-derived CDR1 and CDR2 are SGDLS and YYNGEE. CDR3 loop: CASSVGNLVRGREKLFF. The CDR3 coding sequence is TGTGCCAGCAGCGTAGGAAACCTTGTCAGGGGGCGAGAAAAACTGTTTTTT.

The chain carries TRBV7-2 and TRBJ2-5, with 8 nucleotides matching TRBD2. The V segment lost 5 bases and the J segment 1 base; nucleotides outside the gene matches: 3. The CDR3 extends over 14 amino acids. The germline V gene has CDR1 SGHTA and CDR2 FQGNSA. The CDR3 reads CASSLGLGQETQYF. CDR3 bases: TGTGCCAGCAGCCTGGGACTAGGCCAAGAGACCCAGTACTTC.

V usage is TRBV19 and J usage is TRBJ1-1, with 7 bases that match TRBD1. This CDR3 is 13 amino acids long. Germline values: CDR1 LNHDA, CDR2 SQIVND (reference sequence). V gave up 3 bases and J gave up 9 bases; unmatched junction bases: 7. The CDR3 here is CASSIEQGRKAFF. The CDR3 nucleotides read TGTGCCAGTAGTATTGAACAGGGGAGGAAAGCTTTCTTT. The complete variable domain, with remaining parts taken from reference TRBV19 and TRBJ1-1, reads DGGITQSPKYLFRKEGQNVTLSCEQNLNHDAMYWYRQDPGQGLRLIYYSQIVNDFQKGDIAEGYSVSREKKESFPLTVTSAQKNPTAFYLCASSIEQGRKAFFGQGTRLTVV.

This rearrangement joins TRBV19 to TRBJ1-2; 10 nucleotides match TRBD1. Germline CDR1 is LNHDA and CDR2 is SQIVND (reference sequence). This CDR3 comprises 15 residues. V lost 5 bases, J lost 3 bases, and 6 bases stayed unmatched. The DNA of the CDR3 is TGTGCCAGTAGTGCCGACAGGGGGCGAGACTATGGCTACACCTTC. Protein product: CASSADRGRDYGYTF.